Described below is a single TCR beta chain sequence and its context. Antigen: not known. The sample comes from a study of shared clonotypes between healthy human individuals. Turning to the study itself: Two female and a few male donors aged 18 to 49 were enrolled.

Study-wide results and caveats: Some clonotypes were shared by all four sorted-subset donors, while others were not shared. The non-shared ones had lower generation probabilities than the shared ones. Blood was the sole source, and tissue repertoires probably differ. Richness estimates generally favored naive over memory subsets.

The CDR3 has 14 amino acids. The germline V gene has CDR1 SGHRS and CDR2 YFSETQ. The V gene end was trimmed by 3 bases and the J gene end by 15 bases; junction bases not matched to a gene: 7. Clones were read by immunoSEQ multiplex PCR, and TCRdb kept only the in-frame ones, dropping some. The data show approximately 940,000 clones, with about three quarters seen just once and over 1.3% held by the top ten. The sequenced material came from memory CD4+ T cells sorted from blood. Subset here: CD45RA-negative fraction. V usage is TRBV5-1 and J usage is TRBJ2-1; 15 positions match TRBD2. The receptor comes from a young man in good health. The CDR3 loop reads CASSSGLAGGEVFF. The CDR3 region has the DNA TGCGCCAGCAGCTCGGGACTAGCGGGAGGAGAAGTGTTCTTC.